This paragraph covers one T cell receptor (beta chain) sequence. This clonotype appeared many times. What antigen it recognizes has not been identified. Base-call qualities are not available, and no considerably larger clone is one nucleotide away. The library was generated by PCR. Sequencing was performed on an Illumina HiSeq 2500. To normalize quantification of the TCRbeta repertoire, the TCR libraries were built with molecular barcoding that relied on unique molecular identifiers. The public reads were reprocessed in TCRdb via fastp at Q25 and MiXCR, keeping in-frame beta chains. CDR3 protein sequences are deduplicated, and each keeps its most common genes and DNA. Recorded for this sample are about 260,000 distinct CDR3 sequences; roughly 7.7% of them occurred a single time. The biggest ten clones account for 6.3% of the sample. This entry belongs to a study of T-cell reconstitution after alpha-beta-depleted transplantation in children (dated by TCRdb to the mid-2010s). Describing the broader study: The study quantitatively tracked T-cell immune reconstitution after TCRalphabeta/CD19-depleted allogeneic hematopoietic cell transplantation in children using TCR repertoire profiling.

The label giving this sample's treatment or condition can be read as: allogeneic hematopoietic cell transplantation with graft depleted of TCRalphabeta T cells and CD19 B cells. The children who served as transplant recipients had been given grafts of TCRalphabeta/CD19-depleted allogeneic hematopoietic cells. Broad study findings and their caveats: Over subsequent months, a decline in hyperexpanded clone frequencies was noted, and after one year, T-cell counts and TCRbeta diversity were mostly ascribed to newly produced T cells. Apparently early alphabetaT-cell count recovery about two months after transplant reportedly relied on only several hundred rapidly expanded clones derived from non-depleted graft cells. In some patients, high TCRbeta diversity at day 60 was attributed to recipient T cells and intrathymic progenitors that had survived conditioning.

The material sequenced was PBMCs, mostly from graft donor cells, taken 180 days after TCRalphabeta/CD19-depleted stem cell transplant. This TCR was sampled from a male patient aged 10 to 17 who had a stem cell transplant for acute lymphoblastic leukemia, so the T cells may come from the graft donor.

The CDR3 protein: CASSGSGRAFGELFF. The DNA sequence reads TGTGCCAGCAGTGGTAGCGGGAGGGCGTTCGGGGAGCTGTTTTTT. The V and J segments used are TRBV28 and TRBJ2-2, with TRBD2 matching 11 junction bases. The CDR3, from cysteine to phenylalanine, totals 15 residues. The entry retains the CDR3 DNA only, 45 bases that are in frame from base 1. Trimming accounts for 5 bases at V and 7 bases at J, while the number of junction bases matched to no gene is 6. CDR1 and CDR2, per the germline V gene, are MDHEN and SYDVKM.